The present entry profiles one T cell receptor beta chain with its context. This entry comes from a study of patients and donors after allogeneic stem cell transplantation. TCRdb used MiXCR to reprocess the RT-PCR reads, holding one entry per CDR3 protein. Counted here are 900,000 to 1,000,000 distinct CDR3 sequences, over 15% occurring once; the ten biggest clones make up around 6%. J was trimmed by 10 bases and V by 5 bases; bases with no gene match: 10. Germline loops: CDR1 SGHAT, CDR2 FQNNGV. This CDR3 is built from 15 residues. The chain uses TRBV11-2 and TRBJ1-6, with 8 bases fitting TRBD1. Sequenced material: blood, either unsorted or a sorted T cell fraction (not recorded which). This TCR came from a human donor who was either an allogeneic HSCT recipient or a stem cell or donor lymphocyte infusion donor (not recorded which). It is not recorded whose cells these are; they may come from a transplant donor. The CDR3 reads CASSADAGGGSPLHF. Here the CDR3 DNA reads TGTGCCAGCAGCGCGGATGCAGGGGGCGGATCACCCCTCCACTTT.